The rows below give T cell receptor beta chains drawn from one sample of a study of T cells in Graves' hyperthyroidism and ophthalmopathy. TCRdb re-called the multiplex PCR reads through MiXCR, storing one row per CDR3 protein. The sample lists a few hundred thousand distinct CDR3 sequences, around 15% occurring once. Sample: blood. The receptors were gathered from a woman aged 40 to 50 with Graves' ophthalmopathy. Both conserved end residues are part of each CDR3. A D gene is named only where the DNA matches it firmly. Size is stated for part of the rows, as once, few or many counts, or as a class when the clone is expanded.

V gene: TRBV7-3; J gene: TRBJ2-4; clone size: many; D gene: TRBD1; CDR3 DNA: TGTGCCAGCAGCTTAACTGGACAGGTTTCAGACATTCAGTACTTC; CDR3 protein: CASSLTGQVSDIQYF
V gene: TRBV18; J gene: TRBJ2-1; clone size: .; D gene: .; CDR3 DNA: TGTGCCAGCTCTCCAGTAGGGCAGCTCCGGGAGCAGTTCTTC; CDR3 protein: CASSPVGQLREQFF
V gene: TRBV12-3/TRBV12-4; J gene: TRBJ2-1; clone size: many; D gene: TRBD2; CDR3 DNA: TGTGCCAGCAGTTTAGGACTAGCGGGGGGGTCTGAGCAGTTCTTC; CDR3 protein: CASSLGLAGGSEQFF
V gene: TRBV13; J gene: TRBJ2-7; clone size: many; D gene: TRBD2; CDR3 DNA: TGTGCCAGCAGCTTAGGCGGCGGGAGAGTTTACGAGCAGTACTTC; CDR3 protein: CASSLGGGRVYEQYF
V gene: TRBV7-3; J gene: TRBJ1-3; clone size: .; D gene: TRBD1; CDR3 DNA: TGTGCCAGCAGCTTGGGACAGGGGGCCGCCATATATTTT; CDR3 protein: CASSLGQGAAIYF
V gene: TRBV19; J gene: TRBJ1-5; clone size: few; D gene: .; CDR3 DNA: TGTGCCAGTAGCACTCGGGGGATGGGGCAGCCCCAGCATTTT; CDR3 protein: CASSTRGMGQPQHF
V gene: TRBV29-1; J gene: TRBJ1-2; clone size: few; D gene: .; CDR3 DNA: TGCAGCGCCACCAGGGGAGAGGGCTACACCTTC; CDR3 protein: CSATRGEGYTF
V gene: TRBV2; J gene: TRBJ2-1; clone size: many; D gene: .; CDR3 DNA: TGTGCCAGCAGCGAGTCTAGAGGGATCACGGGTAGCCAGTTCTTC; CDR3 protein: CASSESRGITGSQFF
V gene: TRBV5-1; J gene: TRBJ1-1; clone size: .; D gene: .; CDR3 DNA: TGCGCCAGCAGCCAGGAGAGCGGCAGGACTGAAGCTTTCTTT; CDR3 protein: CASSQESGRTEAFF
V gene: TRBV30; J gene: TRBJ1-1; clone size: many; D gene: .; CDR3 DNA: TGTGCCTGGAGTGCCCAGCCCACTGAAGCTTTCTTT; CDR3 protein: CAWSAQPTEAFF
V gene: TRBV10-3; J gene: TRBJ1-1; clone size: .; D gene: .; CDR3 DNA: TGTGCCATCAGTGAGTCGCGGGACACTGAAGCTTTCTTT; CDR3 protein: CAISESRDTEAFF
V gene: TRBV20-1; J gene: TRBJ2-1; clone size: .; D gene: TRBD1; CDR3 DNA: TGCAGTGCTAGAGTGGCAGGGGGTGCCTACAATGAGCAGTTCTTC; CDR3 protein: CSARVAGGAYNEQFF
V gene: TRBV6-5; J gene: TRBJ1-2; clone size: .; D gene: .; CDR3 DNA: TGTGCCAGCAGTTACCCGGGACCTACGTATGGCTACACCTTC; CDR3 protein: CASSYPGPTYGYTF
V gene: TRBV27; J gene: TRBJ1-2; clone size: .; D gene: .; CDR3 DNA: TGTGCCAGCAGTTCATCCAAATTTAACTATGGCTACACCTTC; CDR3 protein: CASSSSKFNYGYTF
V gene: TRBV11-2; J gene: TRBJ2-7; clone size: many; D gene: TRBD1; CDR3 DNA: TGTGCCAGCAGCTTAGCGACAGGGGGCAACGAGCAGTACTTC; CDR3 protein: CASSLATGGNEQYF
V gene: TRBV3-1; J gene: TRBJ1-5; clone size: many; D gene: TRBD1; CDR3 DNA: TGTGCCAGCAGCCCCGGGACAGGTAGGAATCAGCCCCAGCATTTT; CDR3 protein: CASSPGTGRNQPQHF
V gene: TRBV28; J gene: TRBJ2-1; clone size: .; D gene: .; CDR3 DNA: TGTGCCAGCAGCGTAGAGCAGAGCTCCTACAATGAGCAGTTCTTC; CDR3 protein: CASSVEQSSYNEQFF
V gene: TRBV5-1; J gene: TRBJ1-1; clone size: many; D gene: .; CDR3 DNA: TGCGCCAGCAGCTTTCGGCCAGCTCCAAGGGGTGGGACTGAAGCTTTCTTT; CDR3 protein: CASSFRPAPRGGTEAFF
V gene: TRBV7-9; J gene: TRBJ2-3; clone size: .; D gene: TRBD2; CDR3 DNA: TGTGCCAGCGAGCGGGAGGTAGCGGCAGATACGCAGTATTTT; CDR3 protein: CASEREVAADTQYF
V gene: TRBV20-1; J gene: TRBJ2-5; clone size: few; D gene: TRBD1; CDR3 DNA: TGCAGTTTACCAGGGGGCTCGTGGGGTTTCCAAGAGACCCAGTACTTC; CDR3 protein: CSLPGGSWGFQETQYF
V gene: TRBV5-4; J gene: TRBJ2-2; clone size: few; D gene: TRBD2; CDR3 DNA: TGTGCCAGCAGCTTGGGACTAGCGGGAGACGGCACCGGGGAGCTGTTTTTT; CDR3 protein: CASSLGLAGDGTGELFF
V gene: TRBV20-1; J gene: TRBJ2-1; clone size: many; D gene: TRBD2; CDR3 DNA: TGCAGTGCTACTAGCGGGAGGGCGGTCTATGAGCAGTTCTTC; CDR3 protein: CSATSGRAVYEQFF
V gene: TRBV3-1; J gene: TRBJ2-1; clone size: many; D gene: TRBD2; CDR3 DNA: TGTGCCAGCAGCCACTCTAGCGGGTTTCACAATGAGCAGTTCTTC; CDR3 protein: CASSHSSGFHNEQFF
V gene: TRBV19; J gene: TRBJ2-2; clone size: .; D gene: .; CDR3 DNA: TGTGCCAGTAGTATCTCGGGGGAAGGGTCCGGGGAGCTGTTTTTT; CDR3 protein: CASSISGEGSGELFF
V gene: TRBV2; J gene: TRBJ2-7; clone size: few; D gene: .; CDR3 DNA: TGTGCCAGCAGTGCTGGAGGGGCGTATATCTACGAGCAGTACTTC; CDR3 protein: CASSAGGAYIYEQYF
V gene: TRBV7-9; J gene: TRBJ2-1; clone size: .; D gene: TRBD1; CDR3 DNA: TGTGCCAGCAGCTCTGACAGGGCCTGGTACAATGAGCAGTTCTTC; CDR3 protein: CASSSDRAWYNEQFF
V gene: TRBV28; J gene: TRBJ1-6; clone size: few; D gene: TRBD1; CDR3 DNA: TGTGCCAGCAGTAAAGGGACAGGGGGCCTCAGTTCACCCCTCCACTTT; CDR3 protein: CASSKGTGGLSSPLHF
V gene: TRBV5-8; J gene: TRBJ2-1; clone size: many; D gene: TRBD2; CDR3 DNA: TGTGCCAGCAGCCCGCTAGCGGGAGAACGACTTGAGCAGTTCTTC; CDR3 protein: CASSPLAGERLEQFF
V gene: TRBV15; J gene: TRBJ1-3; clone size: .; D gene: .; CDR3 DNA: TGTGCCACCAGCAGCGGACGAATCTCTGGAAACACCATATATTTT; CDR3 protein: CATSSGRISGNTIYF
V gene: TRBV6-5; J gene: TRBJ1-2; clone size: many; D gene: .; CDR3 DNA: TGTGCCAGCAGTTACTCGGCTTCGGGGCGATCCCGAGGTTCATATGGCTACACCTTC; CDR3 protein: CASSYSASGRSRGSYGYTF
V gene: TRBV5-1; J gene: TRBJ1-1; clone size: .; D gene: .; CDR3 DNA: TGCGCCAGCCAGACTCGTCCGGCCCCGAACACTGAAGCTTTCTTT; CDR3 protein: CASQTRPAPNTEAFF
V gene: TRBV11-2; J gene: TRBJ2-5; clone size: many; D gene: TRBD2; CDR3 DNA: TGTGCCAGCAGCTTCGGGACTAGCGAAGAGACCCAGTACTTC; CDR3 protein: CASSFGTSEETQYF
V gene: TRBV20-1; J gene: TRBJ2-3; clone size: many; D gene: .; CDR3 DNA: TGCAGTGCCCAGGGAACAGATACGCAGTATTTT; CDR3 protein: CSAQGTDTQYF
V gene: TRBV4-1; J gene: TRBJ1-6; clone size: few; D gene: .; CDR3 DNA: TGCGCCAGCAGCCAAGTCGGGGGTAATTCACCCCTCCACTTT; CDR3 protein: CASSQVGGNSPLHF
V gene: TRBV7-2; J gene: TRBJ1-1; clone size: .; D gene: .; CDR3 DNA: TGCGCCAGCAGCCAAGGGACGGTGAACAATGAAGCTTTCTTT; CDR3 protein: CASSQGTVNNEAFF
V gene: TRBV18; J gene: TRBJ2-7; clone size: few; D gene: TRBD2; CDR3 DNA: TGTGCCAGCTCACCACCGGTTAGCGGGGGCTTCTCCTACGAGCAGTACTTC; CDR3 protein: CASSPPVSGGFSYEQYF
V gene: TRBV7-2; J gene: TRBJ2-7; clone size: many; D gene: TRBD2; CDR3 DNA: TGTGCCAGCAGCCCCTGGACTAGCGGGAGGTTCCCCGAGCAGTACTTC; CDR3 protein: CASSPWTSGRFPEQYF
V gene: TRBV5-1; J gene: TRBJ2-5; clone size: .; D gene: .; CDR3 DNA: TGCGCCAGCAGCATGAGCGCCCCGGGGACCCAGTACTTC; CDR3 protein: CASSMSAPGTQYF
V gene: TRBV7-3; J gene: TRBJ1-1; clone size: .; D gene: TRBD1; CDR3 DNA: TGTGCCAGCAGCTCGGGAGGACAGGGATCCACTGAAGCTTTCTTT; CDR3 protein: CASSSGGQGSTEAFF
V gene: TRBV28; J gene: TRBJ1-5; clone size: few; D gene: .; CDR3 DNA: TGTGCCAGCAGTTTATCGGCGGGTAATCAGCCCCAGCATTTT; CDR3 protein: CASSLSAGNQPQHF
V gene: TRBV7-2; J gene: TRBJ1-2; clone size: .; D gene: TRBD1; CDR3 DNA: TGTGCCAGCGCTCCCGACAGGGGGCTCTATGGCTACACCTTC; CDR3 protein: CASAPDRGLYGYTF
V gene: TRBV5-1; J gene: TRBJ1-1; clone size: .; D gene: .; CDR3 DNA: TGCGCCAGCAGCTCCCTTGTCGACACTGAAGCTTTCTTT; CDR3 protein: CASSSLVDTEAFF
V gene: TRBV27; J gene: TRBJ1-2; clone size: many; D gene: .; CDR3 DNA: TGTGCCAGCAGTTACCGGAAGACTAACTATGGCTACACCTTC; CDR3 protein: CASSYRKTNYGYTF
V gene: TRBV6-5; J gene: TRBJ1-1; clone size: many; D gene: .; CDR3 DNA: TGTGCCAGCAGTTACAGAATGAACACTGAAGCTTTCTTT; CDR3 protein: CASSYRMNTEAFF
V gene: TRBV20-1; J gene: TRBJ2-3; clone size: many; D gene: TRBD2; CDR3 DNA: TGCAGTGCAGCGGGGGATGTTACTAGCACAGATACGCAGTATTTT; CDR3 protein: CSAAGDVTSTDTQYF
V gene: TRBV5-4; J gene: TRBJ2-1; clone size: .; D gene: TRBD2; CDR3 DNA: TGTGCCAGCAGGGCGGCGGGAGGGCCCGACAATGAGCAGTTCTTC; CDR3 protein: CASRAAGGPDNEQFF
V gene: TRBV6-2/TRBV6-3; J gene: TRBJ2-7; clone size: many; D gene: TRBD2; CDR3 DNA: TGTGCCAGCAGTTTAACACTCTCTAGCGGGTCCTCCTACGAGCAGTACTTC; CDR3 protein: CASSLTLSSGSSYEQYF
V gene: TRBV6-1; J gene: TRBJ2-2; clone size: .; D gene: TRBD2; CDR3 DNA: TGTGCCAGCAACTGGCTAGCGGGAGGGGGCACCGGGGAGCTGTTTTTT; CDR3 protein: CASNWLAGGGTGELFF